This T cell receptor (beta chain) was recovered during a study of blood T cell repertoires in COVID-19. Study details: Samples came from the United States, Italy and Spain, spanning acute and convalescent COVID-19. PBMCs, B-cell-depleted T cells, or T cells provided the cDNA or gDNA that made up the material.

CDR1 and CDR2 (germline): LGHNA, YNFKEQ. Trimming cost V 2 bases and J 1 base; bases outside gene matches: 8. There are 17 residues in the CDR3. Authors' methods: How many nucleated cells were present was estimated from reference gene primer amplification. This table comes from immunoSEQ multiplex PCR, and its TCRdb copy is limited to in-frame clones, with some not included. The V and J calls and the clone size are those of that table, but D and trimming were determined from the DNA. Of over 40,000 clones in the sample, about 79% were seen once. The V call is TRBV4-2, the J call TRBJ1-1; 9 bases are a match to TRBD1. This receptor was obtained from a human donor in a cohort sampled during active COVID-19. The sample consisted of peripheral blood. The CDR3 DNA follows: TGTGCCAGCAGCCAATCAATGGGACAGGGCTCGAACACTGAAGCTTTCTTT. It codes for CASSQSMGQGSNTEAFF.